This T cell receptor beta chain came from a study of shared clonotypes between healthy human individuals. The method was immunoSEQ multiplex PCR; TCRdb's version includes in-frame clones alone and lacks a portion of them. There are about 2,200,000 clones in the sample; just over 90% occur only once, and 1.7% lies in the top ten. Broader study findings: Across subsets, estimated richness was generally greater for naive than for memory populations.

V trimming: 3 bases; J trimming: 6 bases; junction bases outside the gene matches: 4. Looked up from germline, CDR1 is SGHVS and CDR2 is FNYEAQ. The CDR3 loop spans 15 amino acids. This clone has a single count. Antigen specificity is unknown. Terminally differentiated effector memory CD45RA+ cells were excluded from the naive CD8 cells, which were CD45RO-negative and positively selected for CCR7. This chain joins TRBV7-6 and TRBJ2-1, with 11 bases that match TRBD2. This clonotype was obtained from a man aged 18 to 30 in good health. Some clones in this sample may be carry-over from other donors' samples. Material: naive CD8+ T cells from PBMCs. CDR3 region: CASSFRLAGFNEQFF. Here the CDR3 DNA reads TGTGCCAGCAGCTTCCGACTAGCGGGGTTCAATGAGCAGTTCTTC. The whole variable domain, filled in from reference TRBV7-6 and TRBJ2-1, reads GAGVSQSPRYKVTKRGQDVALRCDPISGHVSLYWYRQALGQGPEFLTYFNYEAQQDKSGLPNDRFSAERPEGSISTLTIQRTEQRDSAMYRCASSFRLAGFNEQFFGPGTRLTVL.